These 3 T cell receptor beta chains originate from one sample sequenced in a study of OX40 agonist ivuxolimab in advanced cancers. Clones were sequenced by immunoSEQ multiplex PCR, and TCRdb holds only the in-frame ones, with some missing. This sample has about 35,000 clones, with about 70% found just once. The source was CD4+ or CD8+ T cells sorted from blood, collected in a trial of the OX40 agonist ivuxolimab. Receptors were obtained from an adult with an advanced solid tumor such as melanoma, head and neck, liver or kidney cancer.

This chain links TRBV12-5 with TRBJ1-1, with TRBD1 matching 7 bases. Germline values: CDR1 LGHNT, CDR2 FRNRAP. The CDR3 contains 15 residues. Germline trimming cut 5 bases from V and 6 bases from J; bases unmatched to any gene: 12. CDR3 in DNA: TGTGCTAGTGGTGCCCCAGGGGGAGAGTTATCTGAAGCTTTCTTT. Encoded protein: CASGAPGGELSEAFF.

This clone has a handful of counts. This CDR3 reads CASSATGTGRTEAFF. The CDR3 nucleotides read TGTGCCAGCAGTGCAACAGGGACTGGGCGCACTGAAGCTTTCTTT. The genes are TRBV2 and TRBJ1-1; the D gene is possibly TRBD1 (6 bases). This CDR3 is 15 amino acids long. Germline V gene lookup returns CDR1 SNHLY and CDR2 FYNNEI. V dropped 4 bases and J dropped 4 bases, with 16 bases sitting between them.

This rearrangement joins TRBV7-2 to TRBJ1-6; the D gene is possibly TRBD1 (5 bases). The CDR3 covers 15 residues. With 5 bases removed from V and 11 bases from J, the gap between germline ends came to 19 bases. Germline assignment: CDR1 SGHTA and CDR2 FQGNSA. CDR3 amino acids: CASSQKQGGRAPLHF. The CDR3 bases are TGTGCCAGCAGCCAAAAGCAGGGAGGTCGGGCACCCCTCCACTTT.